The clone carrying this TCR beta chain was detected a few times. Its antigen is not identified. This record comes from a study of blood T cells in healthy people across ages. Study results and caveats: Significant beta diversity loss was already apparent by age about 42, declining roughly linearly.

Primed by a sample-barcoded 5' primer and a J-beta primer mix, a second PCR proceeded for about 6 to 11 cycles. Each CDR3 protein gets one entry after TCRdb re-called the 5' RACE reads with MiXCR. The sample contains 900,000 to 950,000 distinct CDR3 sequences, 25% to 30% of which appear only once. Germline CDR1 ENHRY, CDR2 SYGVKD. The length of the CDR3 is 16 residues. V lost 2 bases to trimming and J lost 3 bases; unmatched junction nucleotides: 7. A further study also used this sample, focusing on T cells of mothers and their children. As that study records: Each 15 ul cDNA reaction used roughly 1.6 ug RNA; all RNA was used.

This sequence was found in a woman in her thirties or forties in good health. The gene calls are TRBV10-3 and TRBJ2-1; 7 bases are shared with TRBD1. Sequences were obtained from blood. Written as DNA, the CDR3 is TGTGCCATCAGTGAGCCGCCGGGACAGAGCTACAATGAGCAGTTCTTC. This translates into CAISEPPGQSYNEQFF.